This T cell receptor beta chain is drawn from a study of blood T cells in healthy people across ages. It was with a sample-barcoded 5' primer and a J-beta primer mix that a second PCR of roughly 7 to 11 cycles was run. MiXCR, run by TCRdb on the 5' RACE reads, gives a single entry per CDR3 protein. The table lists over 450,000 distinct CDR3 sequences, less than 25% of them singletons. Germline CDR1 and CDR2: SGHTA and FQGNSA. Trimming pared 3 bases from V and 3 bases from J, leaving 11 bases between. The CDR3 length is 14 residues. These sequences were also reported in another study, on T cells of mothers and their children. This second study says: The cDNA synthesis received all extracted RNA, at approximately 1.4 ug per 15 ul. Thymic selection molds TCR recombination output in much the same way for related pairs as for unrelated pairs.

The source is a boy younger than 18 in good health. Sequenced input: blood. The J gene is TRBJ1-1, the V gene TRBV7-2; unclear D gene. CDR3 amino acids: CASSFIRRDTEAFF. CDR3 nucleotide sequence: TGTGCCAGCAGCTTTATCCGTCGTGACACTGAAGCTTTCTTT.